One and the same sample provided the 5 T cell receptor beta chains below, sequenced in a study of regulatory T cells in long-lasting Graves disease. Arm-PCR of CDR3 regions with iRepertoire HTBI primers generated TCR beta libraries. TCRdb re-analysed the multiplex PCR reads in MiXCR, keeping a single row per CDR3 protein. The table lists roughly 500,000 distinct CDR3 sequences, under 25% of them singletons. The time point was: persistent/refractory GD, antithyroid drugs over 5 years with positive TRAb. Construction of the TCR library relied on RNA isolated from PBMCs. Sequenced here: peripheral blood mononuclear cells (PBMCs), sampled when the disease was refractory, from a patient treated with antithyroid drugs. The receptors were gathered from a female donor with Graves disease.

The chain has TRBV6-1 and TRBJ2-4; tentative D call: TRBD1 (5 bases). CDR1 MNHNS and CDR2 SASEGT come from the germline V gene. The CDR3 extends over 15 amino acids. V was shortened by 6 bases and J by 0 bases, with 12 bases between the two germline ends. CDR3 sequence: CASSGHFLAKNIQYF. The CDR3 DNA is TGTGCCAGCAGCGGACACTTCCTAGCCAAAAACATTCAGTACTTC.

This clonotype has ten or more counts. The V and J genes are TRBV10-3 and TRBJ2-7; 12 positions match TRBD1. Germline V lookup: CDR1 ENHRY, CDR2 SYGVKD. This CDR3 contains 18 residues. V was pared by 6 bases and J by 3 bases, with 15 bases of the junction left unmatched. The CDR3 here is CAIRSGGTGGKDFYEQYF. Here the CDR3 DNA reads TGTGCCATCAGATCGGGCGGGACAGGGGGCAAGGACTTCTACGAGCAGTACTTC.

This clonotype appeared a few times. The CDR3 DNA is TGCAGTGCTATACGGGACGTTAACTACGAGCAGTACTTC. This gives the protein CSAIRDVNYEQYF. The chain couples TRBV20-1 to TRBJ2-7, with D perhaps assigned TRBD1 or TRBD2 (5 bases each). In germline, CDR1 is DFQATT, CDR2 SNEGSKA (reference sequence). With 4 bases removed from V and 3 bases from J, the gap between germline ends came to 13 bases. The CDR3 covers 13 residues.

The CDR3 sequence: CASSQDAGTRQYF. CDR3 sequence (DNA): TGTGCCAGCAGCCAAGACGCAGGGACTAGGCAGTACTTC. This sequence joins TRBV4-2 and TRBJ2-7; 8 bases agree with TRBD2. V shed 0 bases and J 9 bases; nucleotides not matched to a gene: 4. Germline CDR1 LGHNA, CDR2 YNFKEQ. The CDR3 is 13 residues long.

This clonotype was counted between two and nine times. The chain combines TRBV7-9 with TRBJ2-2; 9 nucleotides match TRBD2. CDR1 is SEHNR, CDR2 FQNEAQ, per germline (reference sequence). V was pared by 4 bases and J by 7 bases, with 19 bases of the junction left unmatched. The CDR3 runs to 19 residues. The CDR3 bases are TGTGCCAGCAGCTCCACCGAGGCGGGAGGGCCGAATCGTGGCGGGGAGCTGTTTTTT. Residues: CASSSTEAGGPNRGGELFF.